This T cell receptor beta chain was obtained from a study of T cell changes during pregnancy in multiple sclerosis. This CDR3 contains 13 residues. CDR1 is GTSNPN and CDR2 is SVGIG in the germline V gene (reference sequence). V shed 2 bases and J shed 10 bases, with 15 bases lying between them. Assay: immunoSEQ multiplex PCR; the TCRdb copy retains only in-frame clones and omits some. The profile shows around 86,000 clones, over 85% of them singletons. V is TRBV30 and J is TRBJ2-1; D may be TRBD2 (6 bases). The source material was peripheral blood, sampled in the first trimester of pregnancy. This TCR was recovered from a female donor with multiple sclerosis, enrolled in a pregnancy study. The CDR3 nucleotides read TGTGCCTGGAGTAGGCTAGCGCTAAACGAGCAGTTCTTC. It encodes CAWSRLALNEQFF.